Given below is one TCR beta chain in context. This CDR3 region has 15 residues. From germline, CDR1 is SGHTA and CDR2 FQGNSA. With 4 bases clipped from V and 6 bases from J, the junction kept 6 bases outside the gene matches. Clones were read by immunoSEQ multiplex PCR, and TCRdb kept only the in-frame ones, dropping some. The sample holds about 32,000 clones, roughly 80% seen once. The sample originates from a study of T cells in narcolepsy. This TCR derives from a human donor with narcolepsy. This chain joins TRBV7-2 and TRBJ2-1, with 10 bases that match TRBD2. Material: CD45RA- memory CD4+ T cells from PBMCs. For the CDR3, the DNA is TGTGCCAGCAGCTCTAGCGGGAGACGATTCAATGAGCAGTTCTTC. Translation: CASSSSGRRFNEQFF.